These 25 T cell receptor beta chains were sequenced from one sample in a study of blood T cells in healthy people across ages. PCR was performed a second time for about 6 to 11 cycles using a sample-barcoded 5' primer and a J-beta primer mix. TCRdb reprocessed the 5' RACE reads via MiXCR and lists one record per CDR3 protein. In the table there are more than 650,000 distinct CDR3 sequences, under 30% of which are singletons. These data also featured in a second study, about T cells of mothers and their children.

The specimen sequenced was blood. Every receptor here comes from a boy aged 5-17 years in good health.

This clonotype occurred a few times. This chain connects TRBV3-1 to TRBJ2-6; D unresolved. V was pared by 3 bases and J by 3 bases, with 9 bases between. CDR3 length equals 15 residues. Per the germline V gene, CDR1 is LGHDT and CDR2 is YNNKEL (reference sequence). CDR3 amino acids: CASSQGLGGANVLTF. In DNA, the CDR3 is TGTGCCAGCAGCCAGGGCCTCGGTGGGGCCAACGTCCTGACTTTC. Variable domain in full (rest from reference TRBV3-1 and TRBJ2-6): DTAVSQTPKYLVTQMGNDKSIKCEQNLGHDTMYWYKQDSKKFLKIMFSYNNKELIINETVPNRFSPKSPDKAHLNLHINSLELGDSAVYFCASSQGLGGANVLTFGAGSRLTVL.

This clonotype has only a few counts. This chain links TRBV6-1 with TRBJ2-6, with D perhaps matching TRBD1 or TRBD2 (5 bases each). There are 16 residues in the CDR3. Germline V CDR1 and CDR2: MNHNS, SASEGT. Trimming pared 5 bases from V and 0 bases from J, leaving 11 bases between. CDR3 sequence: CASSSEGSSGANVLTF. The CDR3 region has the DNA TGTGCCAGCAGTAGCGAGGGGAGCTCTGGGGCCAACGTCCTGACTTTC.

The chain has TRBV10-3 and TRBJ2-2; D ambiguous. Trimming removed 11 bases at V and 4 bases at J, with 14 bases between. This CDR3 region has 13 residues. Germline V gene data show CDR1 as ENHRY and CDR2 as SYGVKD. For the CDR3, the DNA is TGTGCCGCCGGCCCCCTAGGCACCGGGGAGCTGTTTTTT. Translated, it gives CAAGPLGTGELFF.

The gene calls are TRBV7-9 and TRBJ2-1; 7 bases agree with TRBD2. Germline CDR1 and CDR2: SEHNR and FQNEAQ (reference sequence). V lost 5 bases and J lost 1; bases outside the gene matches: 11. This CDR3 has 17 amino acids. The CDR3 DNA follows: TGTGCCAGCAGCCAAAATAGGGTAGCGGGTTCCTACAATGAGCAGTTCTTC. Translating it yields CASSQNRVAGSYNEQFF.

The chain links TRBV4-1 to TRBJ2-7; 8 bases match TRBD2. The CDR3 consists of 15 residues. With V trimmed by 6 bases and J by 3 bases, 10 bases remained unmatched. CDR1 and CDR2 from the germline V gene are MGHRA and YSYEKL. CDR3 DNA sequence: TGCGCCAGCAGTCCCCGGGGTAGCGGGGACTACGAGCAGTACTTC. Translated: CASSPRGSGDYEQYF.

This clonotype was seen more than once but under ten times. V and J are TRBV12-3 or TRBV12-4 and TRBJ1-1; D call uncertain. The V end lost 2 bases, the J end lost 5 bases, and 12 bases lay between the germline ends. The CDR3 covers 14 residues. CDR3 coding DNA: TGTGCCAGCAGTTTATATGGGGAGGGTACTGAAGCTTTCTTT. The encoded protein is CASSLYGEGTEAFF.

CDR3 loop: CASRPEENTEAFF. The CDR3 region has the DNA TGTGCCAGCAGACCCGAGGAGAACACTGAAGCTTTCTTT. The rearrangement links TRBV7-9 to TRBJ1-1; D is ambiguous. The CDR3 contains 13 residues. Per germline, CDR1 SEHNR and CDR2 FQNEAQ (reference sequence). V gave up 6 bases and J gave up 1 base, with 9 bases separating them.

The CDR3 region has the DNA TGTGCCAGCGGGGCCCCCCCCAGGGTAGGGTCGGAGACCCAGTACTTC. Translated: CASGAPPRVGSETQYF. The chain employs TRBV28 and TRBJ2-5; D possibly corresponds to TRBD1 (5 bases). Trimming pared 8 bases from V and 5 bases from J, leaving 24 bases between. This CDR3 comprises 16 residues. Germline CDR1 MDHEN, CDR2 SYDVKM.

V usage is TRBV28 and J usage is TRBJ1-3; the match to TRBD1 covers 7 bases. CDR3 size: 14 residues. The V gene's germline CDR1 is MDHEN and CDR2 SYDVKM. V lost 8 bases, J lost 1 base, and 5 bases stayed unmatched. In DNA, the CDR3 is TGTGCCAGCCAACCAGGGGGTTCTGGAAACACCATATATTTT. Its translation: CASQPGGSGNTIYF.

The rearrangement links TRBV28 to TRBJ2-3, with D unclear. Germline CDR1 and CDR2: MDHEN and SYDVKM. With 7 bases removed from V and 6 bases from J, the gap between germline ends came to 14 bases. The CDR3 is 13 residues long. CDR3: CASNRADGDTQYF. The CDR3 DNA follows: TGTGCCAGCAACCGGGCCGATGGCGATACGCAGTATTTT.

J is TRBJ1-1 and V is TRBV19, with no clear D. Germline CDR1 and CDR2: LNHDA and SQIVND (reference sequence). The V end was cut by 5 bases, the J end by 3 bases, with 16 bases between. The CDR3 has 15 amino acids. The CDR3 region has the DNA TGTGCCAGTAGTCTCCGGACTGCTTGGGACACTGAAGCTTTCTTT. This sequence encodes CASSLRTAWDTEAFF.

This chain links TRBV7-2 with TRBJ2-7, with 11 bases identical to TRBD1. Unmatched junction bases numbered 10, after V lost 5 bases and J lost 4 bases. Germline-derived CDR1 and CDR2 are SGHTA and FQGNSA. CDR3 length equals 16 residues. CDR3 coding DNA: TGTGCCAGCAGCCCTCCCGGACAGGGGGCACGGTACGAGCAGTACTTC. This translates into CASSPPGQGARYEQYF. The entire variable domain, with the rest obtained from reference TRBV7-2 and TRBJ2-7, is as follows: GAGVSQSPSNKVTEKGKDVELRCDPISGHTALYWYRQSLGQGLEFLIYFQGNSAPDKSGLPSDRFSAERTGGSVSTLTIQRTQQEDSAVYLCASSPPGQGARYEQYFGPGTRLTVT.

The V call is TRBV5-1, the J call TRBJ2-1; 8 bases line up with TRBD2. CDR1 is SGHRS, CDR2 YFSETQ, per germline. J lost 15 bases, V lost 1 base, and 12 bases had no gene match. The CDR3 length is 14 residues. CDR3 region: CASSLTAGVPTLFF. The CDR3 DNA sequence: TGCGCCAGCAGCTTGACAGCGGGGGTCCCCACCCTGTTCTTC.

Here the CDR3 reads CASSAATGGAGNTIYF. CDR3 coding DNA: TGTGCCAGCAGTGCCGCGACAGGGGGGGCTGGAAACACCATATATTTT. The chain is built from TRBV2 and TRBJ1-3; 9 bases agree with TRBD1. The CDR3 runs to 16 residues. Losses at the gene ends were 4 bases for V and 2 bases for J; bases not matched to a gene: 6. Germline CDR1 SNHLY, CDR2 FYNNEI.

There are a few counts of this clonotype. The chain is built from TRBV5-1 and TRBJ1-1; perhaps TRBD1 as D (5 bases). The CDR3 is 14 residues long. Germline CDR1 is SGHRS and CDR2 is YFSETQ. The germline V and J ends were trimmed by 0 bases and 6 bases, with 12 bases remaining between them. The CDR3 sequence is CASSLGPGPSEAFF. The DNA for the CDR3 is TGCGCCAGCAGCTTGGGTCCGGGGCCCTCTGAAGCTTTCTTT.

This clonotype was counted ten times or more. The chain uses TRBV7-9 and TRBJ1-5; D uncertain. The CDR3 consists of 14 residues. The V gene's germline CDR1 is SEHNR and CDR2 FQNEAQ (reference sequence). V was shortened by 5 bases and J by 0 bases, with 8 bases between the two germline ends. The CDR3 sequence: CASSPLFSNQPQHF. The CDR3 region has the DNA TGTGCCAGCAGCCCACTCTTTAGCAATCAGCCCCAGCATTTT.

J is TRBJ2-7 and V is TRBV5-1; weak D call: TRBD2 (6 bases). This CDR3 has 15 amino acids. The ends were cut back, 4 bases at V and 4 bases at J, with 18 bases in the middle. The germline V gene encodes CDR1 SGHRS and CDR2 YFSETQ. The CDR3: CASSPLLGGPYEQYF. CDR3 nucleotide sequence: TGCGCCAGCAGCCCCCTATTGGGGGGTCCGTACGAGCAGTACTTC.

This rearrangement joins TRBV6-6 to TRBJ1-1; D unclear. The CDR3 has 16 residues. Per germline, CDR1 MNHNY and CDR2 SVGAGI (reference sequence). V lost 2 bases and J lost 1, with 14 bases in between. The CDR3 DNA sequence: TGTGCCAGCAGTTACGCCCGAGGACGTCCGAACACTGAAGCTTTCTTT. Encoded protein: CASSYARGRPNTEAFF.

This chain joins TRBV10-3 and TRBJ2-1; D remains unclear. The assigned J gene may be wrong: the sequence end matches TRBJ2-7 better. Germline CDR1 is ENHRY and CDR2 is SYGVKD. There are 16 residues in the CDR3. The CDR3: CAISEGVGRFTHEQYF. DNA for the CDR3: TGTGCCATCAGTGAGGGAGTCGGACGGTTCACCCACGAGCAGTACTTC.

Points on this clonotype: Since no conserved phenylalanine or tryptophan closes the CDR3, a read error is the likely cause. V usage is TRBV29-1 and J usage is TRBJ2-5, with 9 bases aligning to TRBD1. The DNA matches TRBJ2-7 better at its end, which makes the J call doubtful. CDR3 length: 13 amino acids. CDR1 SQVTM and CDR2 ANQGSEA come from the germline V gene. The CDR3 region is CSVELGQGYEQYS. DNA of the CDR3: TGCAGCGTTGAATTGGGACAGGGTTACGAGCAGTACTCC.

This chain uses TRBV5-1 with TRBJ2-7, with D maybe TRBD2 (5 bases). Trimming took off 6 bases at V and 0 bases at J, with 13 bases between the two ends. Per germline, CDR1 SGHRS and CDR2 YFSETQ. The CDR3 has 14 residues. The CDR3 bases are TGCGCCAGCACCAGGACGGGGAGCTCCTACGAGCAGTACTTC. Protein sequence: CASTRTGSSYEQYF.

A few counts support this clonotype. The chain employs TRBV7-2 and TRBJ2-1; D is unresolved. The DNA end is more similar to TRBJ2-5, so the J call may be wrong. The CDR3 consists of 19 residues. CDR1 and CDR2 (germline): SGHTA, FQGNSA. For the CDR3, the DNA is TGTGCCAGCAGCTTAGATTGGAGTTTCGGGTCTAGAAGTCGGGAGACCCAGTACTTC. Translated: CASSLDWSFGSRSRETQYF.

This clonotype has more than one count but fewer than ten. V usage is TRBV9 and J usage is TRBJ2-1; D is undetermined. The V gene's germline CDR1 is SGDLS and CDR2 YYNGEE. This CDR3 region has 13 residues. Trimming took 4 bases from V and 3 from J, leaving 8 bases between them. CDR3 sequence reads: CASSTDLYNEQFF. The CDR3 bases are TGTGCCAGCAGCACGGACCTCTACAATGAGCAGTTCTTC.

The gene calls are TRBV6-5 and TRBJ1-2; D gene uncertain. V lost 5 bases and J 2 bases, leaving 15 bases between the germline ends. Germline V gives CDR1 MNHEY, CDR2 SVGAGI. The CDR3 is 15 residues long. The CDR3 DNA is TGTGCCAGCAGTCGAAACAGAGGTTCCAACTATGGCTACACCTTC. Amino acid sequence: CASSRNRGSNYGYTF.

The rearrangement joins TRBV12-5 to TRBJ2-7; 8 nucleotides align to TRBD2. The ends lost 6 bases at V and 7 bases at J; junction bases unmatched: 20. CDR1 and CDR2 (germline): LGHNT, FRNRAP. This CDR3 spans 17 amino acids. The CDR3 region is CASGTTAGEAGAGEQYF. The CDR3 nucleotides read TGTGCTAGTGGGACAACGGCAGGGGAAGCGGGGGCCGGGGAGCAGTACTTC.